This T cell receptor beta chain was sequenced during a study of beta chain features in type 1 diabetes (dated by TCRdb to 2017 to 2018). Looking at the study overall: No differences in mean age, gender distribution, total cell number or subset yield were found between patients and healthy donors. Naive and central memory subsets were obtained from all 30 or so donors, but regulatory and stem cell-like memory subsets were isolated from only 8 patients and roughly 8 healthy donors. A total of some 110 million sorted cells were examined across all samples, and the number of cells per subset was strongly correlated with RNA yield. The study compared the TCRB repertoires of sorted circulating CD4+ T cell subsets in recently diagnosed type 1 diabetes patients with those in matched healthy donors.

The germline V gene specifies SGHRS as CDR1 and YFSETQ as CDR2. The CDR3 sequence holds 15 residues, the cysteine and phenylalanine included. The sequence is cut down to CDR3 DNA, 45 bases in frame from base 1. The junction carries 19 bases between V and J, which are trimmed by 4 bases and 8 bases respectively. On this clone itself: The specificity of this receptor is unknown. No base-level quality is on record; no much larger clone is a single base apart.

The entire amount of isolated RNA was reverse transcribed using the High Capacity cDNA Reverse Transcription Kit, so the sequenced TCRB transcripts were expressed ones. Naive, central memory and regulatory T cell samples underwent deep immunoSEQ sequencing, averaging roughly 3.4 million total reads per sample. After sorted cells were lysed in RLT buffer, RNA was extracted with DNase-treated RNeasy Micro or Mini kits, with the choice depending on cell number. To prevent cross-contamination, every cell subset was processed on its own, while patient and healthy donor samples were processed together. The immunoSEQ multiplex PCR was used to amplify TCRB sequences from cDNA, generating 87-bp fragments that spanned the CDR3 region. Sequencing of the amplicons was done on the Illumina HiSeq platform. The paper's processing steps were these. PCR bias was computationally corrected using synthetic template baselines, reads within Hamming distance 2 were collapsed, and singletons that could not be merged were discarded. Reads were aligned to IMGT to assign V, D and J genes, CDR3 length, and insertions or deletions at six rearrangement sites. Clonotype counts were normalized to sorted cell number within each subset before computing true diversity and Gini coefficients with the tcR R package. Repertoire sharing was quantified using the overlap coefficient calculated on TCRB nucleotide sequences. Out-of-frame TCRB sequences from naive cells were analyzed as a proxy for the pre-selection repertoire. TCRdb holds this immuneACCESS table with in-frame rearrangements only. Some clones are missing; in checked studies, unresolved V genes explain under half, and the rest has no known cause. D and trimming come from the DNA, and the V and J calls and clone size come from that table. The sample table contains 640,000 or so clones; only one count was recorded for over 12% of them. The ten biggest clones cover around 0.04% of the sample.

Here is what the overall study found, with its caveats: Patients with type 1 diabetes made fewer insertions and deleted more nucleotides at VDJ recombination sites, implying thymic rearrangement abnormalities. HLA sub-analyses involved small numbers of individuals, so any influence of HLA type on TCRB rearrangement remained unresolved. Type 1 diabetes patients showed a moderate but significant shortening of TCRB CDR3 length in all four CD4+ subsets. Naive, central memory and regulatory TCRB repertoires appeared more similar among patients than among healthy donors. Sequencing cDNA rather than genomic DNA could over-represent highly expressing activated cells, although activation and CD3 levels did not differ between groups. PCR may preferentially amplify shorter templates, but because patient and control samples were amplified and corrected together, any resulting skew would affect both groups equally.

From each donor, a single peripheral blood sample of approximately 120 mL on average was drawn into heparinised tubes. A BD FACSAria II and a panel including CD45RO, CCR7, CD25, CD127, CD95 and CD27 were used to sort naive, central memory, regulatory and stem cell-like memory CD4+ T cells. All sorted populations exceeded 98% purity. PBMCs were isolated right away by Lymphoprep density gradient centrifugation and were stained directly, without culture. Samples were stained and sorted in pairs, with one healthy donor and one patient per experiment, so that batch effects were minimized. The receptor's source is a man aged 18 to 30 with type 1 diabetes. The chain is made from TRBV5-1 and TRBJ2-1; there is no confident call for the D gene. Material: naive CD4+ T cells from blood. The label giving this sample's cell subset or site can be read as: true naive CD4+ T cells. The CDR3 here reads CASSVPTPLFDEQFF. The bases are TGCGCCAGCAGCGTCCCCACCCCACTCTTCGATGAGCAGTTCTTC.